This T cell receptor (beta chain) is drawn from a study of blood T cell repertoires in COVID-19. CDR1 is MNHGY, CDR2 SAAAGT, per germline. V lost 5 bases and J 7 bases, leaving 11 bases between the germline ends. This CDR3 spans 12 amino acids. Profiled with immunoSEQ multiplex PCR; TCRdb holds only in-frame clones, not every one. Among some 350,000 clones listed, more than 75% were seen once. The V call is TRBV6-8, the J call TRBJ1-2; TRBD1 is a possible D gene (5 bases). The sample taken for sequencing was PBMCs or T cells enriched from blood (not recorded which). The TCR comes from a woman under 40 who had recovered from COVID-19. DNA for the CDR3: TGTGCCAGCAGTGAACAGGATGGTGGCTACACCTTC. As protein: CASSEQDGGYTF.